One sample yielded the 29 T cell receptor beta chains listed below, sequenced in a study of OX40 agonist ivuxolimab in advanced cancers. Libraries were prepared by immunoSEQ multiplex PCR; TCRdb keeps only in-frame clonotypes and omits some of them. Of about 63,000 clones in the sample, approximately 91% were seen once. The specimen comprised CD4+ or CD8+ T cells sorted from blood, sampled in a trial of the OX40 agonist ivuxolimab. The receptors here all came from an adult with an advanced solid tumor such as melanoma, head and neck, liver or kidney cancer.

V gene TRBV28 combines with J gene TRBJ2-1; 8 positions match TRBD1. Germline lookup yields CDR1 MDHEN and CDR2 SYDVKM. CDR3 length: 14 amino acids. With 4 bases clipped from V and 7 bases from J, the junction kept 6 bases outside the gene matches. The CDR3 sequence is CASSSNTGGNEQFF. CDR3 sequence (DNA): TGTGCCAGCAGTTCGAATACAGGGGGTAATGAGCAGTTCTTC.

V is TRBV11-2 and J is TRBJ2-5; D perhaps matches TRBD2 (6 bases). The germline V and J ends were trimmed by 0 bases and 2 bases, with 10 bases remaining between them. This CDR3 comprises 15 residues. CDR1 is SGHAT, CDR2 FQNNGV, per germline. DNA for the CDR3: TGTGCCAGCAGCTTAGATCGGGGACTTCAAGAGACCCAGTACTTC. Translation: CASSLDRGLQETQYF. Supplemented by reference TRBV11-2 and TRBJ2-5, the full variable domain reads EAGVAQSPRYKIIEKRQSVAFWCNPISGHATLYWYQQILGQGPKLLIQFQNNGVVDDSQLPKDRFSAERLKGVDSTLKIQPAKLEDSAVYLCASSLDRGLQETQYFGPGTRLLVL.

The table lists this clone with a count of one. V is TRBV11-2 and J is TRBJ2-5; 11 nucleotides match TRBD2. Unmatched junction bases numbered 0, after V lost 2 bases and J lost 1 base. This CDR3 has 15 residues. CDR1 SGHAT and CDR2 FQNNGV come from the germline V gene. The CDR3 coding sequence is TGTGCCAGCAGCTTACTAGCGGGAGGCCAAGAGACCCAGTACTTC. Protein: CASSLLAGGQETQYF.

The rearrangement links TRBV7-2 to TRBJ2-7; TRBD1 is a possible D gene (7 bases). Germline CDR1 reads SGHTA; CDR2 reads FQGNSA. The CDR3 is made up of 15 amino acids. V dropped 1 base and J dropped 3 bases, with 13 bases sitting between them. The CDR3, as DNA: TGTGCCAGCAGCTTAGTGGAGGGGGCCTTCTACGAGCAGTACTTC. As protein: CASSLVEGAFYEQYF. Looking up the rest from reference TRBV7-2 and TRBJ2-7 gives the full variable domain: GAGVSQSPSNKVTEKGKDVELRCDPISGHTALYWYRQSLGQGLEFLIYFQGNSAPDKSGLPSDRFSAERTGGSVSTLTIQRTQQEDSAVYLCASSLVEGAFYEQYFGPGTRLTVT.

The table lists this clone with a few counts. The rearrangement uses TRBV7-3 and TRBJ2-7; TRBD2 matches at 8 bases. The CDR3 spans 15 residues. From germline, CDR1 is SGHTA and CDR2 FQGTGA. The J segment lost 4 bases and the V segment lost 4 bases, leaving 9 bases of the junction unmatched. The CDR3 DNA reads as TGTGCCAGCAGCTCGCAAGCGGGAGCGCTATACGAGCAGTACTTC. This translates into CASSSQAGALYEQYF. The full variable domain, with the rest looked up from reference TRBV7-3 and TRBJ2-7, is GAGVSQTPSNKVTEKGKYVELRCDPISGHTALYWYRQSLGQGPEFLIYFQGTGAADDSGLPNDRFFAVRPEGSVSTLKIQRTERGDSAVYLCASSSQAGALYEQYFGPGTRLTVT.

The chain uses TRBV18 and TRBJ2-7, with TRBD2 matching 11 bases. The CDR3 is made up of 15 amino acids. V gave up 0 bases and J gave up 10 bases; unmatched junction bases: 8. Per the germline V gene, CDR1 is KGHSH and CDR2 is LQKENI. The CDR3 bases are TGTGCCAGCTCACCACCGTTGACTAGCGGGATTTTACAGTACTTC. Protein sequence: CASSPPLTSGILQYF.

Notes on this clone: Other DNA sequences in the same sample also yield this CDR3. The chain recombines TRBV7-2 with TRBJ1-2; 7 bases are shared with TRBD1. This CDR3 is built from 14 residues. The J segment lost 8 bases and the V segment lost 0 bases, leaving 6 bases of the junction unmatched. Germline lookup yields CDR1 SGHTA and CDR2 FQGNSA. The CDR3: CASSLAGGAGGYTF. DNA of the CDR3: TGTGCCAGCAGCTTAGCAGGGGGCGCGGGGGGCTACACCTTC.

This clone was counted once. The V call is TRBV7-2, the J call TRBJ2-5; no clear D gene. Looked up from germline, CDR1 is SGHTA and CDR2 is FQGNSA. The V end lost 1 base, the J end lost 5 bases, and 8 bases lay between the germline ends. There are 13 residues in the CDR3. The CDR3 nucleotides are TGTGCCAGCAGCTTAGGACTGGGGGAGACCCAGTACTTC. This sequence encodes CASSLGLGETQYF.

This clone has only a few counts. The CDR3 region is CASSRGGRTDIQYF. The CDR3 bases are TGTGCCAGCAGTCGCGGCGGGAGGACGGACATTCAGTACTTC. This chain uses TRBV7-3 with TRBJ2-4; 8 bases are a match to TRBD2. The J segment lost 8 bases and the V segment lost 6 bases, leaving 9 bases of the junction unmatched. Germline V gives CDR1 SGHTA, CDR2 FQGTGA. The CDR3 is 14 amino acids. Together with reference TRBV7-3 and TRBJ2-4, the CDR3 gives the full variable domain: GAGVSQTPSNKVTEKGKYVELRCDPISGHTALYWYRQSLGQGPEFLIYFQGTGAADDSGLPNDRFFAVRPEGSVSTLKIQRTERGDSAVYLCASSRGGRTDIQYFGAGTRLSVL.

This clone has only one observation. The chain is built from TRBV28 and TRBJ2-7, with 10 bases matching TRBD2. From germline, CDR1 is MDHEN and CDR2 SYDVKM. The CDR3 sequence is 15 residues long. V was clipped by 3 bases and J by 3 bases; unmatched bases: 5. The CDR3 coding sequence is TGTGCCAGCAGTTTGTTGGCTAGCGGGGGCTACGAGCAGTACTTC. As protein: CASSLLASGGYEQYF. Full variable domain (missing parts from reference TRBV28 and TRBJ2-7): DVKVTQSSRYLVKRTGEKVFLECVQDMDHENMFWYRQDPGLGLRLIYFSYDVKMKEKGDIPEGYSVSREKKERFSLILESASTNQTSMYLCASSLLASGGYEQYFGPGTRLTVT.

The V gene is TRBV7-2, the J gene TRBJ1-5; D possibly corresponds to TRBD1 (5 bases). Trimming took off 0 bases at V and 7 bases at J, with 13 bases between the two ends. The CDR3 is 15 amino acids. Germline V CDR1 and CDR2: SGHTA, FQGNSA. CDR3 loop: CASSLAIGAVQPQHF. The CDR3 DNA reads TGTGCCAGCAGCTTAGCGATAGGGGCAGTGCAGCCCCAGCATTTT.

A few counts support this clone. The chain carries TRBV14 and TRBJ2-1; 11 bases line up with TRBD2. The CDR3 has 17 residues. V trimming: 4 bases; J trimming: 4 bases; junction bases outside the gene matches: 9. Germline CDR1 and CDR2: SGHDN and FVKESK. CDR3 sequence reads: CASSRELAGGPYNEQFF. DNA of the CDR3: TGTGCCAGCAGCCGGGAGTTAGCGGGAGGGCCGTACAATGAGCAGTTCTTC. Variable domain in full (rest from reference TRBV14 and TRBJ2-1): EAGVTQFPSHSVIEKGQTVTLRCDPISGHDNLYWYRRVMGKEIKFLLHFVKESKQDESGMPNNRFLAERTGGTYSTLKVQPAELEDSGVYFCASSRELAGGPYNEQFFGPGTRLTVL.

The V and J genes are TRBV30 and TRBJ1-3; D uncertain. This CDR3 spans 11 amino acids. Germline CDR1 reads GTSNPN; CDR2 reads SVGIG (reference sequence). V lost 5 bases to trimming and J lost 3 bases, with 5 bases between them. CDR3 region: CAWGRGNTIYF. The CDR3 DNA reads TGTGCCTGGGGCCGTGGAAACACCATATATTTT.

The CDR3 DNA reads TGTGCCAGCACCTTGGGGGGGCAGAACACTGAAGCTTTCTTT. Its translation is CASTLGGQNTEAFF. The V gene is TRBV28, the J gene TRBJ1-1; maybe TRBD1 (6 bases). Trimming took off 7 bases at V and 1 base at J, with 13 bases between the two ends. Germline assignment: CDR1 MDHEN and CDR2 SYDVKM. This CDR3 is built from 14 residues.

Concerning this clone itself: One end of the junction does not line up with germline, which may come from a read error. The chain is built from TRBV7-7 and TRBJ2-3; D is tentatively TRBD1 or TRBD2 (5 bases each). The CDR3 length is 15 residues. Germline values: CDR1 SSHAT, CDR2 FNYEAQ (reference sequence). The CDR3: CASSLGTHSTDTQYF. CDR3 bases: TGTGCTAGCAGCTTAGGGACGCATAGCACAGATACGCAGTATTTT.

This clone was observed a handful of times. This chain links TRBV18 with TRBJ2-7; 14 bases map to TRBD2. J gave up 6 bases and V 4 bases, and 5 bases lay outside the gene matches. CDR3 length: 15 amino acids. Germline lookup yields CDR1 KGHSH and CDR2 LQKENI. CDR3 loop: CASSLGTSGRSEQYF. The CDR3 bases are TGTGCCAGCTCACTAGGGACTAGCGGGAGAAGCGAGCAGTACTTC.

This sequence joins TRBV20-1 and TRBJ2-5; no firm D call. The V end lost 7 bases, the J end lost 5 bases, and 11 bases lay between the germline ends. CDR1 is DFQATT and CDR2 is SNEGSKA in the germline V gene (reference sequence). This CDR3 spans 11 amino acids. The CDR3 spells CSVRIWETQYF. The DNA of the CDR3 is TGCAGTGTAAGGATCTGGGAGACCCAGTACTTC.

This clone was counted only a few times. The chain employs TRBV10-1 and TRBJ2-7; D is unclear. Between the trimmed V and J ends, which lost 5 bases and 5 bases, there was a span of 16 bases. This CDR3 is built from 14 residues. Per germline, CDR1 WNHNN and CDR2 SYGVQD (reference sequence). As DNA, the CDR3 is TGCGCCAGCAGTTCGCTCAAGGGTGGGCACGAGCAGTACTTC. Encoded protein: CASSSLKGGHEQYF.

The chain uses TRBV18 and TRBJ2-3, with 10 bases lining up with TRBD2. Trimming took 4 bases from V and 2 from J; bases not matched to a gene: 9. The length of the CDR3 is 17 residues. Germline lookup yields CDR1 KGHSH and CDR2 LQKENI. CDR3 sequence: CASSLTGAGGPTDTQYF. The CDR3 nucleotides read TGTGCCAGCTCACTCACCGGAGCGGGAGGGCCCACAGATACGCAGTATTTT.

Only one count was recorded for this clone. The CDR3: CASSSPGEAGELFF. CDR3 bases: TGTGCCAGCAGCTCCCCCGGGGAGGCCGGGGAGCTGTTTTTT. The chain uses TRBV5-4 and TRBJ2-2; D is perhaps TRBD2 (6 bases). CDR1 and CDR2 from the germline V gene are SGHNT and YYREEE (reference sequence). Trimming left V 3 bases short and J 6 bases short, with 12 bases between. The CDR3 runs 14 residues. The entire variable domain, with the rest obtained from reference TRBV5-4 and TRBJ2-2, is as follows: ETGVTQSPTHLIKTRGQQVTLRCSSQSGHNTVSWYQQALGQGPQFIFQYYREEENGRGNFPPRFSGLQFPNYSSELNVNALELDDSALYLCASSSPGEAGELFFGEGSRLTVL.

The chain is built from TRBV13 and TRBJ1-3; D is unresolved. The CDR3 has 13 amino acids. V lost 8 bases, J lost 0 bases, and 8 bases lay in between. From germline, CDR1 is PRHDT and CDR2 FYEKMQ (reference sequence). Here the CDR3 reads CASHPSSGNTIYF. DNA of the CDR3: TGTGCCAGCCACCCGAGCTCTGGAAACACCATATATTTT.

The rearrangement links TRBV28 to TRBJ2-7; D is possibly TRBD2 (5 bases). This CDR3 contains 12 residues. The V gene lost 5 bases and the J gene lost 7 bases, with 12 bases spanning the gap. Germline V gene lookup returns CDR1 MDHEN and CDR2 SYDVKM. As DNA, the CDR3 is TGTGCCAGCAGTCAACTGTCGGGAGAGCAGTACTTC. Translated: CASSQLSGEQYF.

The chain has TRBV7-3 and TRBJ2-1; D ambiguous. Germline V gene sequence: CDR1 SGHTA, CDR2 FQGTGA. This CDR3 has 13 amino acids. V lost 6 bases to trimming and J lost 5 bases, with 11 bases between them. CDR3 sequence: CASSPPRNNEQFF. The CDR3 DNA reads TGTGCCAGCAGTCCCCCCAGAAACAATGAGCAGTTCTTC.

The rearrangement joins TRBV28 to TRBJ2-1; 9 nucleotides line up with TRBD1. Unmatched junction bases numbered 8, after V lost 6 bases and J lost 8 bases. The length of the CDR3 is 14 residues. Germline V gene lookup returns CDR1 MDHEN and CDR2 SYDVKM. CDR3 DNA: TGTGCCAGCAGCGAACAGGGGGCCTCGGATGAGCAGTTCTTC. Protein sequence: CASSEQGASDEQFF.

The CDR3 coding sequence is TGTGCCAGTACTAATGAGGGTACCCCCCCCTTGAACACTGAAGCTTTCTTT. This translates into CASTNEGTPPLNTEAFF. The chain is built from TRBV19 and TRBJ1-1; no clear D. The CDR3 has 17 residues. Per germline, CDR1 LNHDA and CDR2 SQIVND (reference sequence). Trimming left V 7 bases short and J 0 bases short, with 21 bases between.

This chain joins TRBV28 and TRBJ2-2; the match to TRBD2 covers 9 bases. Germline CDR1 reads MDHEN; CDR2 reads SYDVKM. The CDR3 is 13 residues long. V was clipped by 11 bases and J by 5 bases; unmatched bases: 6. CDR3 nucleotide sequence: TGTGCCCTCAGGCGGGAGGGGACCGGGGAGCTGTTTTTT. This gives the protein CALRREGTGELFF.

The V call is TRBV29-1, the J call TRBJ2-5; D uncertain. The CDR3 is 13 amino acids. Germline V gene sequence: CDR1 SQVTM, CDR2 ANQGSEA. The V and J ends lost 5 bases and 2 bases respectively, with 12 bases between them. The CDR3 sequence is CSVLLSGQETQYF. For the CDR3, the DNA is TGCAGCGTTCTCCTGTCTGGTCAAGAGACCCAGTACTTC.

The rearrangement uses TRBV4-2 and TRBJ2-5; 7 nucleotides agree with TRBD2. CDR1 LGHNA and CDR2 YNFKEQ come from the germline V gene. The CDR3 spans 13 residues. Trimming removed 8 bases from V and 0 bases from J; junction bases left unmatched: 3. DNA for the CDR3: TGTGCCAGCGGGAGGGCGTACCAAGAGACCCAGTACTTC. Its translation is CASGRAYQETQYF.

The chain combines TRBV11-2 with TRBJ2-7, with TRBD1 identical over 7 bases. Germline CDR1 is SGHAT and CDR2 is FQNNGV. The CDR3 runs to 14 residues. Losses at the gene ends were 1 base for V and 6 bases for J; bases not matched to a gene: 6. The CDR3 region has the DNA TGTGCCAGCAGCTTAGGTCAGGGGGTGGGCGAGCAGTACTTC. Protein: CASSLGQGVGEQYF.